The 3 T cell receptor beta chains reported below all come from one sample, sequenced in a study of vaccination effects on CD4 cells after COVID-19. The protocol was immunoSEQ multiplex PCR, while the TCRdb copy is restricted to in-frame clones and leaves out a portion. The sample has around 55,000 clones, roughly 70% seen once. Sequencing was preceded by expansion of antigen-specific CD4+ T cells with viral peptide pools in the ViraFEST assay. Cells that had been cultured for roughly eleven days were the source of isolated CD4+ T cells. Testing of the vaccine recipients showed negative nucleocapsid antibodies and no prior SARS-CoV-2 infection. No antigen has been assigned to these receptors. The sample consisted of CD4+ T cells from PBMCs cultured with SARS-CoV-2 spike peptides, taken before COVID-19 vaccination. The receptors shown here come from a human donor who received a COVID-19 vaccine.

The chain is built from TRBV5-6 and TRBJ2-1; D gene uncertain. The V gene's germline CDR1 is SGHDT and CDR2 YYEEEE. V dropped 4 bases and J dropped 2 bases, with 13 bases sitting between them. The CDR3 spans 15 residues. This CDR3 is CASSGVQSTYNEQFF. CDR3 coding DNA: TGTGCCAGCAGCGGGGTCCAGTCCACCTACAATGAGCAGTTCTTC.

V usage is TRBV6-2 or TRBV6-3 and J usage is TRBJ1-1; unclear D gene. The CDR3 runs 12 residues. The V end lost 2 bases, the J end lost 1 base, and 2 bases lay between the germline ends. CDR1 is MNHEY, CDR2 SVGEGT, per germline. In nucleotides, the CDR3 is TGTGCCAGCAGTTACCGGAACACTGAAGCTTTCTTT. Its translation is CASSYRNTEAFF.

The chain couples TRBV7-8 to TRBJ2-1, with D possibly called TRBD1 or TRBD2 (5 bases each). This CDR3 is built from 16 residues. Germline loops: CDR1 SGHVS, CDR2 FQNEAQ. Trimming pared 5 bases from V and 3 bases from J, leaving 17 bases between. CDR3 coding DNA: TGTGCCAGCAGCGACCCGGGACGCCAGCGCTACAATGAGCAGTTCTTC. It codes for CASSDPGRQRYNEQFF.